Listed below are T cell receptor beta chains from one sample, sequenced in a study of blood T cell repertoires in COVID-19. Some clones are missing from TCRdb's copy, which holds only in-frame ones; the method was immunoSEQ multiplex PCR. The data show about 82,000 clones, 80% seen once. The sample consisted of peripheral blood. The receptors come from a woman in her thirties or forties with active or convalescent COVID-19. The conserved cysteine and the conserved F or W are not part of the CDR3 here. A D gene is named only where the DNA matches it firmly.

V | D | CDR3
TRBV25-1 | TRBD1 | ASSDVERTGAYEQY
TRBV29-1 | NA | STGTMSLETQY
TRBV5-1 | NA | ASSFEANSYEQY
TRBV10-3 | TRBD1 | AIRDRVSNYGYT
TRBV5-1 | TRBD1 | ASSLLDREYNEQF
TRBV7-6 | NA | ASSPLIGGSSTDTQY
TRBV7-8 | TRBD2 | ASSFSLAGAEQY
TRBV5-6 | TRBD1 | ASSLGTGEGRTQY
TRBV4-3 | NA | ASSQDLDSEQF
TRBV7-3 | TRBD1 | ASSLWGQGASQETQY
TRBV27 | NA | ASRAGGLTTGELF
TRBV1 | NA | TSSRTGRDGYT
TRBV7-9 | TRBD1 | ASSFGTGLTDTQY
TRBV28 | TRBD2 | ASSQSSSGPLSGDTQY
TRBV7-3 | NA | ASSLESSVNTGELF
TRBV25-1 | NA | ASSPPDRAEAF
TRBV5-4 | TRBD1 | ASSRGGGFDYGYT
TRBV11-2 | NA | ASSLEMAGPYEQY
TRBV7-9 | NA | ASSLGRGAPGYT
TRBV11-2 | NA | ASSFARGNTEAF